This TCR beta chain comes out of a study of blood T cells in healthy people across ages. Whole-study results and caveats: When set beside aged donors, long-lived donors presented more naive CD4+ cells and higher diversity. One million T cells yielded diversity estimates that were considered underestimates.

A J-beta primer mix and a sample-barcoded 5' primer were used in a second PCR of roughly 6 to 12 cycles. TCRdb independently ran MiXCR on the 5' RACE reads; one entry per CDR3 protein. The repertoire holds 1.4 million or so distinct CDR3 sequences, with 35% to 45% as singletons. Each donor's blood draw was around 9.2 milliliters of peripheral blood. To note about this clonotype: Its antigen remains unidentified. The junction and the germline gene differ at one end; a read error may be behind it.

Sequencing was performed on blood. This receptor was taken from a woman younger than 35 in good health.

The DNA for the CDR3 is TGTGCCAACAGTTTAGTGCACCAGAACACTGAAGCTTTCTTT. As protein: CANSLVHQNTEAFF. The gene calls are TRBV12-3 or TRBV12-4 and TRBJ1-1; no clear D. The CDR3 totals 14 residues.